Below, 29 T cell receptor beta chains from the same sample are listed, as sequenced in a study of T-cell memory formation after mild COVID-19. TCRdb called the 5' RACE reads again in MiXCR, with one record for every CDR3 protein. The data show 6,500 to 8,500 distinct CDR3 sequences, with roughly 31% seen just once and roughly 55% held by the top ten. The sample consisted of PBMCs or a T cell subset sorted from them (not recorded which). These receptors were taken from an adult woman who had mild COVID-19 (a few samples of this study predate the infection). Cell type and time point are not known.

This clonotype was seen repeatedly, ten times or more. The chain combines TRBV6-5 with TRBJ1-1; D may be TRBD1 (5 bases). The CDR3 is 15 amino acids. With 6 bases removed from V and 0 bases from J, the gap between germline ends came to 14 bases. Per germline, CDR1 MNHEY and CDR2 SVGAGI. The chain's CDR3 is CASRMGLSMNTEAFF. CDR3 coding DNA: TGTGCCAGCAGGATGGGACTCAGCATGAACACTGAAGCTTTCTTT.

This clonotype occurred many times. The rearrangement links TRBV12-3 or TRBV12-4 to TRBJ1-5; no clear D gene. The V end was cut by 6 bases, the J end by 11 bases, with 23 bases between. There are 15 residues in the CDR3. The CDR3 spells CASRYGLATTEAQHF. The CDR3 DNA follows: TGTGCCAGCAGGTACGGACTCGCTACCACAGAGGCCCAGCATTTT.

Many counts were recorded for this clonotype. This rearrangement joins TRBV5-1 to TRBJ2-3, with a possible D match to TRBD1 (6 bases). V was trimmed by 2 bases and J by 4 bases, leaving 8 bases between them. The CDR3 has 13 amino acids. Germline loops: CDR1 SGHRS, CDR2 YFSETQ. The CDR3 DNA reads as TGCGCCAGCAGCTTCCCAGGGGCAGATACGCAGTATTTT. Encoded protein: CASSFPGADTQYF.

This clonotype was found many times. The chain links TRBV2 to TRBJ2-2; 14 positions match TRBD2. Germline trimming cut 1 base from V and 3 bases from J; bases unmatched to any gene: 7. Germline V gene lookup returns CDR1 SNHLY and CDR2 FYNNEI. CDR3 length: 19 residues. The CDR3: CASSEDPTSGGAHTGELFF. In DNA, the CDR3 is TGTGCCAGCAGTGAAGACCCGACTAGCGGGGGGGCCCACACCGGGGAGCTGTTTTTT.

Ten or more counts support this clonotype. The rearrangement uses TRBV7-2 and TRBJ2-7, with D tentatively TRBD1 (6 bases). The CDR3 spans 13 residues. V dropped 2 bases and J dropped 4 bases, with 9 bases sitting between them. CDR1 and CDR2 (germline): SGHTA, FQGNSA. The CDR3, as DNA: TGTGCCAGCAGCTTACAGGGGACGTACGAGCAGTACTTC. As protein: CASSLQGTYEQYF.

The chain uses TRBV7-6 and TRBJ2-3; 13 positions agree with TRBD2. This CDR3 comprises 16 residues. CDR1 and CDR2 (germline): SGHVS, FNYEAQ. V trimming: 1 base; J trimming: 4 bases; junction bases outside the gene matches: 2. In nucleotides, the CDR3 is TGTGCCAGCAGCTTAGGGACTAGCGGGAGTCCAGATACGCAGTATTTT. This codes for CASSLGTSGSPDTQYF.

The chain is built from TRBV7-9 and TRBJ1-1; tentative D call: TRBD1 (5 bases). Germline V CDR1 and CDR2: SEHNR, FQNEAQ (reference sequence). Trimming cost V 1 base and J 3 bases, with 12 bases left between them. The CDR3 sequence is 15 residues long. In nucleotides, the CDR3 is TGTGCCAGCAGCTTAGGACAGACTACCTACACTGAAGCTTTCTTT. This encodes CASSLGQTTYTEAFF.

The chain is built from TRBV7-2 and TRBJ2-2; 15 nucleotides match TRBD2. Per the germline V gene, CDR1 is SGHTA and CDR2 is FQGNSA. V gave up 5 bases and J gave up 3 bases; unmatched junction bases: 7. This CDR3 has 18 amino acids. The CDR3 DNA sequence: TGTGCCAGCAGCGGACGGACTAGCGGGAGGGATTACACCGGGGAGCTGTTTTTT. It specifies CASSGRTSGRDYTGELFF.

This clonotype was picked up many times. The chain couples TRBV3-1 to TRBJ1-5; D not resolved. In germline, CDR1 is LGHDT, CDR2 YNNKEL (reference sequence). The CDR3 runs 16 residues. The ends were cut back, 0 bases at V and 3 bases at J, with 12 bases in the middle. CDR3 nucleotides: TGTGCCAGCAGCCAAGATACGGCAGAATACAATCAGCCCCAGCATTTT. The encoded protein is CASSQDTAEYNQPQHF.

Ten or more counts support this clonotype. V and J are TRBV9 and TRBJ1-1; D unresolved. Per germline, CDR1 SGDLS and CDR2 YYNGEE. Trimming shortened V by 3 bases and J by 4 bases, and 13 bases separated the two germline ends. The CDR3 consists of 14 residues. CDR3 nucleotide sequence: TGTGCCAGCAGCGAAAGGGCCTTGGGCACTGAAGCTTTCTTT. Amino acids: CASSERALGTEAFF. Combining the CDR3 with reference TRBV9 and TRBJ1-1 gives the whole variable domain DSGVTQTPKHLITATGQRVTLRCSPRSGDLSVYWYQQSLDQGLQFLIQYYNGEERAKGNILERFSAQQFPDLHSELNLSSLELGDSALYFCASSERALGTEAFFGQGTRLTVV.

This clonotype was picked up many times. V and J are TRBV7-8 and TRBJ2-2; TRBD1 matches 11 bases. The J segment lost 2 bases and the V segment lost 3 bases, leaving 5 bases of the junction unmatched. There are 17 residues in the CDR3. The V gene's germline CDR1 is SGHVS and CDR2 FQNEAQ. CDR3 region: CASSFFGTGGNTGELFF. Here the CDR3 DNA reads TGTGCCAGCAGCTTTTTCGGGACAGGGGGAAACACCGGGGAGCTGTTTTTT.

This clonotype came up many times. This chain uses TRBV6-5 with TRBJ1-2; D possibly corresponds to TRBD1 (6 bases). V was clipped by 5 bases and J by 8 bases, with 21 bases between them. Germline CDR1 and CDR2: MNHEY and SVGAGI. This CDR3 has 15 residues. CDR3 nucleotides: TGTGCCAGCAGTCCCACACAGGGAGACCTGGGAGGCTACACCTTC. Its protein is CASSPTQGDLGGYTF.

This clonotype was counted ten times or more. V and J are TRBV7-8 and TRBJ1-5; 7 bases match TRBD1. CDR1 SGHVS and CDR2 FQNEAQ come from the germline V gene. Unmatched junction bases numbered 3, after V lost 3 bases and J lost 7 bases. The CDR3 length is 13 residues. The CDR3 loop reads CASSLIQGQPQHF. The CDR3 nucleotides are TGTGCCAGCAGCTTGATACAGGGGCAGCCCCAGCATTTT.

This clonotype was observed at least ten times. The V gene is TRBV20-1, the J gene TRBJ1-4; TRBD1 agrees at 10 bases. Germline V gives CDR1 DFQATT, CDR2 SNEGSKA (reference sequence). V was pared by 5 bases and J by 8 bases, with 5 bases of the junction left unmatched. CDR3 length: 13 amino acids. This CDR3 reads CSAPGTGAEKLFF. In nucleotides, the CDR3 is TGCAGTGCTCCCGGGACAGGGGCCGAAAAACTGTTTTTT.

This clonotype was observed many times. V gene TRBV18 combines with J gene TRBJ2-1; the D is unclear. The germline gives CDR1 KGHSH, CDR2 LQKENI. This CDR3 has 15 amino acids. Trimming took off 6 bases at V and 4 bases at J, with 16 bases between the two ends. DNA for the CDR3: TGTGCCAGCTCTCGTGATATGGGTTTTTACAATGAGCAGTTCTTC. Translating gives CASSRDMGFYNEQFF.

This clonotype has ten or more counts. The chain combines TRBV19 with TRBJ1-1, with D hard to call. CDR1 is LNHDA, CDR2 SQIVND, per germline (reference sequence). The CDR3 is made up of 14 amino acids. Trimming took off 2 bases at V and 4 bases at J, with 11 bases between the two ends. This CDR3 is CASSIPFSFTEAFF. The CDR3 DNA reads TGTGCCAGTAGTATACCCTTCTCCTTCACTGAAGCTTTCTTT.

This clonotype was detected ten times or more. CDR3 bases: TGCGCCAGCAGCCAAGCCCTAGGAGGCTACAATGAGCAGTTCTTC. As protein: CASSQALGGYNEQFF. The chain is built from TRBV4-1 and TRBJ2-1; D may be TRBD2 (5 bases). CDR3 length: 15 amino acids. Trimming shortened V by 1 base and J by 3 bases, and 10 bases separated the two germline ends. CDR1 MGHRA and CDR2 YSYEKL come from the germline V gene.

This clonotype was detected ten times or more. The V and J genes are TRBV5-1 and TRBJ2-1; D gene unclear. This CDR3 is 13 amino acids long. Per germline, CDR1 SGHRS and CDR2 YFSETQ. V lost 1 base and J lost 6, with 8 bases in between. Here the CDR3 reads CASSLIRRNEQFF. CDR3 in DNA: TGCGCCAGCAGCTTGATCAGGCGCAATGAGCAGTTCTTC. Using reference TRBV5-1 and TRBJ2-1 for the parts outside the CDR3, the full variable domain is KAGVTQTPRYLIKTRGQQVTLSCSPISGHRSVSWYQQTPGQGLQFLFEYFSETQRNKGNFPGRFSGRQFSNSRSEMNVSTLELGDSALYLCASSLIRRNEQFFGPGTRLTVL.

Within the sample, this clonotype is medium-sized. The chain is built from TRBV7-8 and TRBJ2-3; D might be TRBD1 or TRBD2, each matching 5 bases. CDR1 SGHVS and CDR2 FQNEAQ come from the germline V gene. V lost 3 bases, J lost 1 base, and 11 bases lay in between. The CDR3 loop spans 15 amino acids. In DNA form, the CDR3 reads TGTGCCAGCAGCTTTACCGGGACGGGCACAGATACGCAGTATTTT. Translated: CASSFTGTGTDTQYF.

V and J are TRBV3-1 and TRBJ2-7; 7 nucleotides agree with TRBD1. J lost 3 bases, V lost 3 bases, and 8 bases had no gene match. The CDR3 loop spans 15 amino acids. From germline, CDR1 is LGHDT and CDR2 YNNKEL (reference sequence). The CDR3 DNA reads TGTGCCAGCAGCCACGGGACAGATTGGTACTACGAGCAGTACTTC. This translates into CASSHGTDWYYEQYF.

This clonotype appeared once. This chain joins TRBV15 and TRBJ2-5, with D maybe TRBD2 (5 bases). V lost 2 bases and J lost 3, with 10 bases in between. Germline V gene sequence: CDR1 LNHNV, CDR2 YYDKDF (reference sequence). This CDR3 spans 14 amino acids. In DNA, the CDR3 is TGTGCCACCAGCAGATCCTTCGGGGAAGAGACCCAGTACTTC. Amino acid sequence: CATSRSFGEETQYF.

This clonotype was recorded many times. The rearrangement links TRBV9 to TRBJ2-7, with TRBD2 matching 10 bases. Trimming removed 0 bases from V and 3 bases from J; junction bases left unmatched: 3. CDR3 length equals 15 residues. CDR1 is SGDLS, CDR2 YYNGEE, per germline. CDR3 nucleotide sequence: TGTGCCAGCAGCGTAGCTTCTAGCGGGAGCTACGAGCAGTACTTC. This gives the protein CASSVASSGSYEQYF.

This clonotype was observed many times. This chain connects TRBV12-3 or TRBV12-4 to TRBJ2-2; D is unresolved. The CDR3 runs to 12 residues. V was cut by 3 bases and J by 6 bases, with 5 bases left in between. CDR3 residues: CASSFWSGELFF. DNA of the CDR3: TGTGCCAGCAGTTTCTGGTCCGGGGAGCTGTTTTTT.

This clonotype was counted many times. J is TRBJ2-1 and V is TRBV20-1, with 8 bases fitting TRBD2. Germline CDR1 reads DFQATT; CDR2 reads SNEGSKA (reference sequence). The trim removed 3 bases at V and 4 bases at J, leaving 8 bases unmatched. CDR3 length equals 15 residues. The CDR3 loop is CSAREGLVSYNEQFF. CDR3 in DNA: TGCAGTGCTAGGGAGGGACTAGTCAGTTACAATGAGCAGTTCTTC.

This clonotype ranks as medium-sized. This sequence joins TRBV5-4 and TRBJ2-3; 8 bases are shared with TRBD1. V lost 4 bases, J lost 6 bases, and 4 bases stayed unmatched. The CDR3 is 13 amino acids. Looked up from germline, CDR1 is SGHNT and CDR2 is YYREEE (reference sequence). The CDR3 loop reads CASSQQGDDTQYF. In DNA form, the CDR3 reads TGTGCCAGCAGCCAACAGGGGGACGATACGCAGTATTTT.

This clonotype was observed at least ten times. The J gene is TRBJ2-1, the V gene TRBV14; D not resolved. The CDR3 is 16 amino acids. In germline, CDR1 is SGHDN, CDR2 FVKESK. Trimming pared 0 bases from V and 2 bases from J, leaving 11 bases between. The CDR3 sequence is CASSQDYVSPYNEQFF. The CDR3 coding sequence is TGTGCCAGCAGCCAAGACTATGTGAGCCCCTACAATGAGCAGTTCTTC.

This clonotype has at least ten counts. This sequence joins TRBV9 and TRBJ1-1; D perhaps matches TRBD1 (6 bases). Trimming took off 0 bases at V and 2 bases at J, with 8 bases between the two ends. Germline values: CDR1 SGDLS, CDR2 YYNGEE. The CDR3 is 14 residues long. The CDR3 DNA reads TGTGCCAGCAGCGTAGATGGGACAAACACTGAAGCTTTCTTT. Encoded protein: CASSVDGTNTEAFF.

By share, this clonotype counts as medium-sized. The chain couples TRBV12-3 or TRBV12-4 to TRBJ1-1, with no clear D. This CDR3 contains 13 residues. Between the trimmed V and J ends, which lost 0 bases and 1 base, there was a span of 3 bases. This CDR3 reads CASSLARNTEAFF. The CDR3 DNA reads TGTGCCAGCAGTTTAGCCAGGAACACTGAAGCTTTCTTT.

Relative to its sample, this clonotype is medium-sized. V and J are TRBV7-2 and TRBJ1-1; 9 bases map to TRBD1. Losses at the gene ends were 1 base for V and 6 bases for J; bases not matched to a gene: 6. The CDR3 is 15 amino acids. The germline V gene has CDR1 SGHTA and CDR2 FQGNSA. In DNA form, the CDR3 reads TGTGCCAGCAGCTTAGTTGGGACAGGGTTCCCTGAAGCTTTCTTT. Protein: CASSLVGTGFPEAFF.